The 2 T cell receptor beta chains in this list originate from one sample, sequenced in a study of T cell repertoires in cytomegalovirus infection. TCRdb re-derived calls from the reads in MiXCR, one entry per CDR3 protein. The sample contains fewer than 700,000 distinct CDR3 sequences, 20% to 25% of which appear only once. Source material: CD8+ T cells from PBMCs. The receptors come from a human donor in good health (CMV status not recorded). Some clones in this sample may be carry-over from other donors' samples.

This clonotype was seen at least ten times. This sequence joins TRBV12-3 or TRBV12-4 and TRBJ1-1, with D unclear. V was shortened by 3 bases and J by 1 base, with 9 bases between the two germline ends. CDR3 length: 14 residues. CDR3 in DNA: TGTGCCAGCAGTTTCTCGGACGGGAACACTGAAGCTTTCTTT. It is translated as CASSFSDGNTEAFF.

This clonotype has just a few counts. V usage is TRBV7-9 and J usage is TRBJ2-1; TRBD2 aligns across 14 bases. CDR1 and CDR2 (germline): SEHNR, FQNEAQ (reference sequence). V lost 4 bases, J lost 0 bases, and 17 bases stayed unmatched. This CDR3 region has 22 residues. The CDR3 spells CASSSPFLDPGLAGGSYNEQFF. The CDR3 DNA is TGTGCCAGCAGCTCTCCTTTTCTAGATCCAGGACTAGCGGGGGGCTCCTACAATGAGCAGTTCTTC.